One sample yielded the 8 T cell receptor beta chains listed below, sequenced in a study of cytomegalovirus exposure and HLA in healthy donors. PCR employed 60 Vbeta and 13 Jbeta primers. The repertoire was sequenced with immunoSEQ multiplex PCR; TCRdb's copy has only in-frame clones and lacks some. The sample includes around 130,000 clones, around 86% seen only once; the top ten take about 0.7%. The specimen sequenced was PBMCs. Source of these receptors: a man aged 18 to 35 in good health and CMV-seronegative.

The J gene is TRBJ2-1, the V gene TRBV9, with 9 bases that match TRBD1. Germline loops: CDR1 SGDLS, CDR2 YYNGEE. The CDR3 extends over 14 amino acids. J gave up 7 bases and V 3 bases, and 5 bases lay outside the gene matches. Here the CDR3 DNA reads TGTGCCAGCAGCGACAGGGGGCGTTTGAATGAGCAGTTCTTC. The encoded protein is CASSDRGRLNEQFF.

The V and J genes are TRBV11-3 and TRBJ1-1; 7 nucleotides agree with TRBD1. The CDR3 is 13 amino acids. Germline values: CDR1 SGHNT, CDR2 YENEEA. V was pared by 4 bases and J by 10 bases, with 9 bases of the junction left unmatched. The CDR3, as DNA: TGTGCCAGCAGCTCCCCAGGGGGGCGCGGAGCTTTCTTT. The encoded protein is CASSSPGGRGAFF.

The chain is built from TRBV5-4 and TRBJ2-1, with D possibly being TRBD2 (5 bases). V lost 7 bases to trimming and J lost 0 bases, with 17 bases between them. The CDR3 is made up of 16 amino acids. CDR1 SGHNT and CDR2 YYREEE come from the germline V gene (reference sequence). The CDR3 loop reads CASPTAGPSSYNEQFF. The CDR3 nucleotides are TGTGCCAGCCCAACGGCGGGCCCGAGCTCCTACAATGAGCAGTTCTTC.

The chain couples TRBV5-1 to TRBJ1-2; the match to TRBD1 covers 8 bases. CDR1 is SGHRS, CDR2 YFSETQ, per germline. CDR3 length: 16 residues. Trimming took 3 bases from V and 5 from J; bases not matched to a gene: 12. CDR3 residues: CASSSGGTGGRYGYTF. In nucleotides, the CDR3 is TGCGCCAGCAGCTCAGGAGGAACAGGGGGTCGGTATGGCTACACCTTC.

The V call is TRBV7-9, the J call TRBJ2-7; 9 bases match TRBD1. V gave up 1 base and J gave up 2 bases; unmatched junction bases: 15. CDR3 length: 19 residues. Germline V gene sequence: CDR1 SEHNR, CDR2 FQNEAQ (reference sequence). CDR3 amino acids: CASSLGTGTGTAQTYEQYF. CDR3 nucleotides: TGTGCCAGCAGCTTAGGCACCGGGACAGGGACGGCACAGACCTACGAGCAGTACTTC.

This clone was observed once. Here the CDR3 reads CASSPNRRDRDYEQYF. CDR3 in DNA: TGTGCCAGCAGCCCAAACCGGCGGGACAGAGATTACGAGCAGTACTTC. This sequence joins TRBV7-9 and TRBJ2-7; tentatively, D is TRBD1 (7 bases). CDR1 and CDR2 (germline): SEHNR, FQNEAQ (reference sequence). Between the trimmed V and J ends, which lost 5 bases and 4 bases, there was a span of 21 bases. This CDR3 contains 16 residues.

The table lists this clone with a few counts. The genes are TRBV2 and TRBJ2-6; TRBD1 might be the D (8 bases). Trimming took 10 bases from V and 2 from J, leaving 18 bases between them. CDR3 length: 16 residues. Germline V gene sequence: CDR1 SNHLY, CDR2 FYNNEI. Here the CDR3 reads CANGQGLLTGANVLTF. CDR3 sequence (DNA): TGTGCCAACGGACAGGGACTATTAACTGGGGCCAACGTCCTGACTTTC.

The chain has TRBV6-6 and TRBJ1-1, with TRBD1 matching 7 bases. In germline, CDR1 is MNHNY, CDR2 SVGAGI (reference sequence). Germline trimming cut 4 bases from V and 3 bases from J; bases unmatched to any gene: 11. The CDR3 runs 16 residues. The CDR3 nucleotides are TGTGCCAGCAGTTTCGGGACAGCCTTGGGGGACACTGAAGCTTTCTTT. This codes for CASSFGTALGDTEAFF.